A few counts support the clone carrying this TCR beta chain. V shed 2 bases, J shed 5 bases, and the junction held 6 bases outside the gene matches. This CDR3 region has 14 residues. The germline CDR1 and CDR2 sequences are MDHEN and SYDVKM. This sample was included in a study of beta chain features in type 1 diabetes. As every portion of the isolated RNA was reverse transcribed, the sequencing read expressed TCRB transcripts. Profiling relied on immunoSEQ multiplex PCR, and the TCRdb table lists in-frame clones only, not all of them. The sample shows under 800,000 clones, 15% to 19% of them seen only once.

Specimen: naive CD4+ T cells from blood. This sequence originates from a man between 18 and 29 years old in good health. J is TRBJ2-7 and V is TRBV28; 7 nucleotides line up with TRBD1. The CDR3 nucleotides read TGTGCCAGCAGTTTACCCGACAGGGTCCACGAGCAGTACTTC. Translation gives CASSLPDRVHEQYF.